The 23 T cell receptor beta chains below come from one sample, sequenced in a study of response to subunit inactivated influenza vaccine. TCRdb re-called the RT-PCR reads through MiXCR, storing one row per CDR3 protein. This sample has about 190,000 distinct CDR3 sequences, with over 13% found just once. The source material was CD8+ T cells sorted from PBMCs, sampled 5 days after vaccination. The receptors here all came from a man aged 45 to 65 who received an inactivated influenza vaccine.

CDR3 protein: CATSDFGTGRDEQYF. The CDR3 nucleotides are TGTGCCACCAGTGATTTCGGGACAGGGAGGGACGAGCAGTACTTC. This chain connects TRBV24-1 to TRBJ2-7; 9 bases map to TRBD1. Germline V gives CDR1 KGHDR, CDR2 SFDVKD. The CDR3 loop spans 15 amino acids. V gave up 1 base and J gave up 5 bases; unmatched junction bases: 5.

The CDR3 DNA reads as TGTGCCAGCAGGACAGGGGCACACACTGAAGCTTTCTTT. It codes for CASRTGAHTEAFF. The chain joins TRBV25-1 to TRBJ1-1; 8 bases fit TRBD1. CDR1 is MGHDK, CDR2 SYGVNS, per germline. The CDR3 covers 13 residues. The V and J ends lost 6 bases and 3 bases, in that order; junction bases with no gene match: 3.

The sample holds a few counts of this clonotype. The V gene is TRBV12-3 or TRBV12-4, the J gene TRBJ1-1; D perhaps matches TRBD1 (5 bases). The V and J ends lost 5 bases and 0 bases respectively, with 13 bases between them. The CDR3 spans 15 residues. CDR3 bases: TGTGCCAGCAGTGGGCAGGGACGGCTGAACACTGAAGCTTTCTTT. Translation: CASSGQGRLNTEAFF.

The chain carries TRBV4-2 and TRBJ2-1, with 9 bases fitting TRBD2. The V gene's germline CDR1 is LGHNA and CDR2 YNFKEQ. After removal of 3 bases from V and 6 bases from J, the junction contained 9 bases not matched to a gene. The CDR3 length is 16 residues. The CDR3 nucleotides read TGTGCCAGCAGCCACGCGACTAGCGGAGTTACCAATGAGCAGTTCTTC. This encodes CASSHATSGVTNEQFF.

The chain employs TRBV27 and TRBJ1-3; 7 nucleotides match TRBD1. The J segment lost 1 base and the V segment lost 6 bases, leaving 9 bases of the junction unmatched. Germline lookup yields CDR1 MNHEY and CDR2 SMNVEV (reference sequence). CDR3 size: 16 residues. In DNA form, the CDR3 reads TGTGCCAGCAGCCCACAGGGGTATTATTCTGGAAACACCATATATTTT. Translated: CASSPQGYYSGNTIYF.

This clonotype is classed as medium-sized. The gene calls are TRBV29-1 and TRBJ2-3; 9 positions agree with TRBD1. Germline V gives CDR1 SQVTM, CDR2 ANQGSEA. Germline trimming cut 2 bases from V and 3 bases from J; bases unmatched to any gene: 3. The CDR3 consists of 14 residues. The CDR3 loop reads CSVETGGATDTQYF. CDR3 nucleotides: TGCAGCGTTGAAACAGGGGGCGCAACAGATACGCAGTATTTT.

The chain combines TRBV28 with TRBJ2-7, with a weak D call TRBD1 (5 bases). V gave up 3 bases and J gave up 1 base, with 13 bases separating them. The germline V gene encodes CDR1 MDHEN and CDR2 SYDVKM. This CDR3 has 15 amino acids. As DNA, the CDR3 is TGTGCCAGCAGTTTTATAGGGGAATTGTCCTACGAGCAGTACTTC. This sequence encodes CASSFIGELSYEQYF. The full variable domain, with the rest looked up from reference TRBV28 and TRBJ2-7, is DVKVTQSSRYLVKRTGEKVFLECVQDMDHENMFWYRQDPGLGLRLIYFSYDVKMKEKGDIPEGYSVSREKKERFSLILESASTNQTSMYLCASSFIGELSYEQYFGPGTRLTVT.

This clonotype was counted a few times. This chain joins TRBV6-2 or TRBV6-3 and TRBJ1-3, with D uncertain. Germline V gene data show CDR1 as MNHEY and CDR2 as SVGEGT. CDR3 length equals 14 residues. V shed 7 bases and J shed 0 bases, with 10 bases lying between them. DNA for the CDR3: TGTGCCAGCACCCCGAGTTTCTCTGGAAACACCATATATTTT. Its protein is CASTPSFSGNTIYF.

The rearrangement links TRBV7-2 to TRBJ2-1; 16 positions match TRBD2. With V trimmed by 10 bases and J by 8 bases, 8 bases remained unmatched. Germline V gene data show CDR1 as SGHTA and CDR2 as FQGNSA. The CDR3 runs to 15 residues. The CDR3 loop is CATPPGLAGGHEQFF. The CDR3 DNA reads TGTGCCACACCCCCGGGACTAGCGGGAGGGCATGAGCAGTTCTTC.

This clonotype was detected a few times. The chain combines TRBV2 with TRBJ1-3; no clear D gene. The CDR3 is 15 residues long. The germline CDR1 and CDR2 sequences are SNHLY and FYNNEI. With 4 bases removed from V and 0 bases from J, the gap between germline ends came to 10 bases. The CDR3 region has the DNA TGTGCCAGCAGTGCAGGCTTTAACTCTGGAAACACCATATATTTT. This sequence encodes CASSAGFNSGNTIYF.

The chain joins TRBV9 to TRBJ2-7; TRBD1 agrees at 8 bases. V dropped 4 bases and J dropped 4; count of bases not matched to a gene: 10. Germline V gene sequence: CDR1 SGDLS, CDR2 YYNGEE. The CDR3 length is 15 residues. CDR3 region: CASSLGAGGGYEQYF. CDR3 DNA sequence: TGTGCCAGCAGCCTAGGGGCAGGGGGCGGGTACGAGCAGTACTTC.

V is TRBV19 and J is TRBJ1-5; TRBD1 aligns across 7 bases. Germline CDR1 and CDR2: LNHDA and SQIVND (reference sequence). The CDR3 length is 18 residues. Trimming cost V 6 bases and J 0 bases; bases outside gene matches: 14. DNA for the CDR3: TGTGCCAGTAGCAGAGAGTGGGACAGCGTTTATAGCAATCAGCCCCAGCATTTT. Amino acid sequence: CASSREWDSVYSNQPQHF.

This chain joins TRBV12-3 or TRBV12-4 and TRBJ2-1; D call uncertain. The length of the CDR3 is 14 residues. With 1 base removed from V and 7 bases from J, the gap between germline ends came to 11 bases. CDR3 nucleotides: TGTGCCAGCAGTTTAGTGCTGGGTGGGAATGAGCAGTTCTTC. Residues: CASSLVLGGNEQFF.

There are a few counts of this clonotype. This chain links TRBV11-1 with TRBJ2-2; TRBD1 aligns across 9 bases. CDR3 length: 17 amino acids. V dropped 6 bases and J dropped 4; count of bases not matched to a gene: 12. Looked up from germline, CDR1 is SGHAT and CDR2 is FQDESV (reference sequence). CDR3 coding DNA: TGTGCCAGCAGTAGGCGACGGGACAGGGTTGCCACCGGGGAGCTGTTTTTT. It codes for CASSRRRDRVATGELFF.

V and J are TRBV12-3 or TRBV12-4 and TRBJ2-4; D possibly matches TRBD1 or TRBD2 (5 bases each). Trimming removed 6 bases at V and 4 bases at J, with 13 bases between. The CDR3 spans 14 residues. CDR3 sequence reads: CASSLGDGKNIQYF. Here the CDR3 DNA reads TGTGCCAGCAGCCTCGGGGACGGAAAAAACATTCAGTACTTC.

V and J are TRBV7-6 and TRBJ1-4; D is uncertain. Germline assignment: CDR1 SGHVS and CDR2 FNYEAQ. This CDR3 contains 15 residues. Trimming cost V 1 base and J 3 bases, with 9 bases left between them. CDR3 DNA sequence: TGTGCCAGCAGCTTAGAACCCGGGGCTAATGAAAAACTGTTTTTT. Amino acids: CASSLEPGANEKLFF.

This clonotype was picked up a small number of times. The V gene is TRBV4-3, the J gene TRBJ2-1; D assignment may be TRBD1 or TRBD2 (5 bases each). This CDR3 is built from 16 residues. The germline V gene encodes CDR1 LGHNA and CDR2 YSLEER. Trimming stripped 0 bases from V and 6 bases from J, with 15 bases between. CDR3 nucleotides: TGCGCCAGCAGCCAAGACACGGGACCTTCCGGCAATGAGCAGTTCTTC. This codes for CASSQDTGPSGNEQFF.

There are a few counts of this clonotype. The chain carries TRBV20-1 and TRBJ2-7, with D possibly matching TRBD1 (5 bases). The CDR3 has 12 residues. V was clipped by 7 bases and J by 2 bases, with 12 bases between them. Germline loops: CDR1 DFQATT, CDR2 SNEGSKA (reference sequence). The CDR3 DNA sequence: TGCAGTGTCCCGGACAAGCCCTACGAGCAGTACTTC. The encoded protein is CSVPDKPYEQYF.

This clonotype occurred a few times. The V call is TRBV12-3 or TRBV12-4, the J call TRBJ2-7, with 7 bases fitting TRBD2. The CDR3 is made up of 14 amino acids. The trim removed 6 bases at V and 5 bases at J, leaving 10 bases unmatched. The CDR3 spells CASSPGLTLDEQYF. DNA of the CDR3: TGTGCCAGCAGCCCGGGACTAACGCTGGACGAGCAGTACTTC.

The V and J genes are TRBV4-2 and TRBJ2-7; D gene ambiguous. The CDR3 extends over 13 amino acids. Germline values: CDR1 LGHNA, CDR2 YNFKEQ. Trimming pared 2 bases from V and 0 bases from J, leaving 5 bases between. The CDR3 here is CASSQQSSYEQYF. The CDR3, as DNA: TGTGCCAGCAGCCAACAGAGCTCCTACGAGCAGTACTTC.

The sample holds a few counts of this clonotype. V usage is TRBV7-8 and J usage is TRBJ2-1; TRBD1 matches 7 bases. Unmatched junction bases numbered 6, after V lost 0 bases and J lost 10 bases. CDR3 length: 14 amino acids. Looked up from germline, CDR1 is SGHVS and CDR2 is FQNEAQ. The CDR3 coding sequence is TGTGCCAGCAGCTTAGCCACAGGGGCGTGGGAGCAGTTCTTC. This translates into CASSLATGAWEQFF.

J is TRBJ1-6 and V is TRBV12-3 or TRBV12-4; no clear D. The CDR3 is made up of 17 amino acids. Between the trimmed V and J ends, which lost 0 bases and 0 bases, there was a span of 9 bases. CDR3 residues: CASSLARVRSYNSPLHF. The CDR3 DNA reads TGTGCCAGCAGTTTAGCGCGGGTCCGCTCCTATAATTCACCCCTCCACTTT.

This chain joins TRBV20-1 and TRBJ2-7; 7 bases fit TRBD2. J lost 5 bases, V lost 0 bases, and 7 bases had no gene match. Germline assignment: CDR1 DFQATT and CDR2 SNEGSKA (reference sequence). The CDR3 is 14 residues long. Written as DNA, the CDR3 is TGCAGTGCTAGAGACCGTAGCGGGTCCCACGAGCAGTACTTC. It is translated as CSARDRSGSHEQYF.